This T cell receptor (beta chain) was found in a study of blood T cell repertoires in COVID-19. Background on the study: COVID-19 samples, acute and convalescent, were from the United States, Italy and Spain. The cDNA or gDNA used as material had been derived from T cells, B-cell-depleted T cells, or PBMCs.

Seattle cases were enrolled at active infection and followed longitudinally. Trimming left V 5 bases short and J 2 bases short, with 13 bases between. Germline CDR1 and CDR2: SGHVS and FQNEAQ. The CDR3 runs 14 residues. In the study's own analysis: Estimation of nucleated cell counts was performed using reference gene primer amplification. Sequencing used immunoSEQ multiplex PCR; TCRdb keeps in-frame clones, though not all of them. The V and J calls and clone size were taken over from that table, and D and trimming were inferred from the DNA. The sample consists of a few hundred thousand clones, roughly 89% of them appearing once.

The clonotype was recovered from a woman aged 60-75 years with COVID-19, enrolled during active disease. This rearrangement joins TRBV7-8 to TRBJ2-7; D not certain. Sequencing was carried out using peripheral blood. Here the CDR3 reads CASSPLGEAYEQYF. Written as DNA, the CDR3 is TGTGCCAGCAGCCCCCTCGGCGAGGCCTACGAGCAGTACTTC.